The rows below give T cell receptor beta chains drawn from one sample of a study of monozygotic twins with inflammatory bowel disease. TCRdb reprocessed the 5' RACE reads, with one entry per CDR3 protein and no DNA. The data show some 160,000 distinct CDR3 sequences, and the top ten clones hold around 7%. The sample comprised blood. The receptor set was obtained from a human donor with ulcerative colitis or Crohn's disease, or a healthy co-twin of an affected twin (not recorded which). Each CDR3 is given with its conserved first and last residue. The order of the fields is V gene, J gene, CDR3 protein.

V: TRBV2
J: TRBJ1-2
CDR3: CASSEVPTRGYTF

V: TRBV20-1
J: TRBJ2-3
CDR3: CSAITGDSSTDTQYF

V: TRBV5-1
J: TRBJ2-2
CDR3: CASSLAGGELFF

V: TRBV11-2
J: TRBJ1-5
CDR3: CASPPGADNQPQHF

V: TRBV5-1
J: TRBJ1-1
CDR3: CASSGEYEAFF

V: TRBV18
J: TRBJ2-3
CDR3: CASSPQRTDTQYF

V: TRBV7-2
J: TRBJ2-7
CDR3: CASSTRGGYEQYF

V: TRBV30
J: TRBJ2-7
CDR3: CAWGTAYEQYF

V: TRBV9
J: TRBJ2-1
CDR3: CASSREGQPYNEQFF

V: TRBV12-3/TRBV12-4
J: TRBJ1-5
CDR3: CASSLDRGISQPQHF

V: TRBV9
J: TRBJ2-1
CDR3: CASSVERIGVGEQFF

V: TRBV30
J: TRBJ1-6
CDR3: CAWSKQVAIESPLHF

V: TRBV5-1
J: TRBJ1-6
CDR3: CASSLEGVPSNSPLHF

V: TRBV29-1
J: TRBJ2-3
CDR3: CSVAGTDTQYF

V: TRBV18
J: TRBJ1-4
CDR3: CASSPLNEKLFF

V: TRBV27
J: TRBJ1-5
CDR3: CASSFLGRRRQPQHF

V: TRBV7-2
J: TRBJ2-7
CDR3: CASSPQGLNEQYF

V: TRBV5-1
J: TRBJ2-1
CDR3: CASTQSQGQSREQFF

V: TRBV9
J: TRBJ1-4
CDR3: CASSVGPDNEKLFF

V: TRBV3-1
J: TRBJ1-2
CDR3: CASGNVYGYTF

V: TRBV20-1
J: TRBJ2-7
CDR3: CSATDGLAGGQRREQYF

V: TRBV3-1
J: TRBJ2-3
CDR3: CASSQGSLAGSSTDTQYF

V: TRBV7-9
J: TRBJ2-1
CDR3: CASKGLSLPNEQFF

V: TRBV7-2
J: TRBJ2-1
CDR3: CASSLGRAATYNEQFF

V: TRBV5-6
J: TRBJ2-5
CDR3: CASSSGGPGETQYF

V: TRBV5-5
J: TRBJ1-1
CDR3: CASSLPGHRVNEAFF